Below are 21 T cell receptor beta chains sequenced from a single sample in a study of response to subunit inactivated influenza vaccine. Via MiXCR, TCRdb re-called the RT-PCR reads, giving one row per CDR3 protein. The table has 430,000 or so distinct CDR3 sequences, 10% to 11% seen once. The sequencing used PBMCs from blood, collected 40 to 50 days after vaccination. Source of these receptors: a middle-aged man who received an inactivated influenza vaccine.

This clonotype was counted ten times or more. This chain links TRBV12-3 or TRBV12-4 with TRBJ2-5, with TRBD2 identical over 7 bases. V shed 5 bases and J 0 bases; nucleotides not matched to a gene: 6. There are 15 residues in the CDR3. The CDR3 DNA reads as TGTGCCAGCAGTGCCGGGAGGCTGTACCAAGAGACCCAGTACTTC. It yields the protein CASSAGRLYQETQYF.

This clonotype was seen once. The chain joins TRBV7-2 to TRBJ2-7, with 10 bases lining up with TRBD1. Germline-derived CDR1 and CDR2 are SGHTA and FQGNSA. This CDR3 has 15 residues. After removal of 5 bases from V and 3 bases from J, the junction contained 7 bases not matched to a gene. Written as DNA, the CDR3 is TGTGCCAGCAGCCGATTCCGGGACAGGGGCTACGAGCAGTACTTC. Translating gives CASSRFRDRGYEQYF.

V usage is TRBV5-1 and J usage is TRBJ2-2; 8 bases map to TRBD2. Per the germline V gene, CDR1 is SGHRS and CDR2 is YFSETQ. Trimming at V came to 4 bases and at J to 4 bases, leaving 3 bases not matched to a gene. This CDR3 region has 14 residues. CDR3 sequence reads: CASSVREGTGELFF. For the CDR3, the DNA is TGCGCCAGCAGCGTTCGGGAGGGCACCGGGGAGCTGTTTTTT.

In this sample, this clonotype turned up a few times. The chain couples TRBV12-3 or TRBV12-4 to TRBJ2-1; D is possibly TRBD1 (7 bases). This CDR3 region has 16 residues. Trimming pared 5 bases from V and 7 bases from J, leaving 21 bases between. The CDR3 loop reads CASSLEGASNRNEQFF. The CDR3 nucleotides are TGTGCCAGCAGTCTGGAGGGGGCCTCTAATCGAAATGAGCAGTTCTTC.

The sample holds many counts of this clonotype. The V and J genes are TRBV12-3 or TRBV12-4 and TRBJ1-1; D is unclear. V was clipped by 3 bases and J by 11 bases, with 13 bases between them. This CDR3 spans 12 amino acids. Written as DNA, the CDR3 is TGTGCCAGCAGTTTTGGGGAGGTGAGGGCTTTCTTT. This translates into CASSFGEVRAFF.

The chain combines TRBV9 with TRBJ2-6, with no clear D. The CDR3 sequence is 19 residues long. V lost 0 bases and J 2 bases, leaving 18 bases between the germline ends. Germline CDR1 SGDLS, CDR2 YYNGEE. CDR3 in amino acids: CASSVALPGVIAGANVLTF. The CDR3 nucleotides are TGTGCCAGCAGCGTAGCCCTCCCTGGGGTTATCGCTGGGGCCAACGTCCTGACTTTC. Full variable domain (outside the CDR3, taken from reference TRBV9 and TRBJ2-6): DSGVTQTPKHLITATGQRVTLRCSPRSGDLSVYWYQQSLDQGLQFLIQYYNGEERAKGNILERFSAQQFPDLHSELNLSSLELGDSALYFCASSVALPGVIAGANVLTFGAGSRLTVL.

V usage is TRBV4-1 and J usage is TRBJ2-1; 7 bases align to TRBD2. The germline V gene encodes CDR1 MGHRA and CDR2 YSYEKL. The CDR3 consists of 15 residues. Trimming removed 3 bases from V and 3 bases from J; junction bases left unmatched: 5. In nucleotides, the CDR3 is TGCGCCAGCAGCCAGGTGGGGGGGGACTACAATGAGCAGTTCTTC. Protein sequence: CASSQVGGDYNEQFF.

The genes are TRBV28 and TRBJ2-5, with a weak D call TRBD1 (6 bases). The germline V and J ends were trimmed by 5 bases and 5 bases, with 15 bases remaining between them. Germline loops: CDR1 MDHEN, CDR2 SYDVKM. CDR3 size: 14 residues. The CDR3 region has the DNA TGTGCCAGCAGTCCAGTTTCCCAGGGGGAGACCCAGTACTTC. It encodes CASSPVSQGETQYF.

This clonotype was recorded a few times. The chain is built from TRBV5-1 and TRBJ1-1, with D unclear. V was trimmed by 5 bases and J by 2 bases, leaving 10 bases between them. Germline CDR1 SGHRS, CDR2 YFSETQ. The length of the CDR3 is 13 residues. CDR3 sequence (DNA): TGCGCCAGCAGGGACCCCGGAAACACTGAAGCTTTCTTT. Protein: CASRDPGNTEAFF.

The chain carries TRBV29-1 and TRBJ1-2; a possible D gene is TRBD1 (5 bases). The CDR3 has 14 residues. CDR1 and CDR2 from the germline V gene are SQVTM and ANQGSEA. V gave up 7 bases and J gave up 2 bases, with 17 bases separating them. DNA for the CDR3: TGCAGCGCCAGAACCTTGGGACGGAACTATGGCTACACCTTC. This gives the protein CSARTLGRNYGYTF.

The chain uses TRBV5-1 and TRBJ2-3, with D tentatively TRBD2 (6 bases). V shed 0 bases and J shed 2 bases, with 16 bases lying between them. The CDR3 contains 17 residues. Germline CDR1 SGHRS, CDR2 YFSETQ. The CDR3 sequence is CASSLEAGSSHTDTQYF. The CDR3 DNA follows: TGCGCCAGCAGCTTGGAGGCCGGGAGCTCACACACAGATACGCAGTATTTT.

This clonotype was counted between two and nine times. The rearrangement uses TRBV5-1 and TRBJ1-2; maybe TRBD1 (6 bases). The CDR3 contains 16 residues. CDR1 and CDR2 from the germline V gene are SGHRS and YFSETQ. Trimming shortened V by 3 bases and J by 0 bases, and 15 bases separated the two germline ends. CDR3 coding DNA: TGCGCCAGCAGCTGGAACCGGGACACTTCTAACTATGGCTACACCTTC. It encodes CASSWNRDTSNYGYTF.

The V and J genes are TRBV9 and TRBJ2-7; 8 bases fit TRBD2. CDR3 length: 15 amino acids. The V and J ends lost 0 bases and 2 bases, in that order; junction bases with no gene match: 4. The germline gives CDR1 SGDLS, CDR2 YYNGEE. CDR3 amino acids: CASSVGAGGTYEQYF. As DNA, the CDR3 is TGTGCCAGCAGCGTAGGGGCGGGGGGAACCTACGAGCAGTACTTC.

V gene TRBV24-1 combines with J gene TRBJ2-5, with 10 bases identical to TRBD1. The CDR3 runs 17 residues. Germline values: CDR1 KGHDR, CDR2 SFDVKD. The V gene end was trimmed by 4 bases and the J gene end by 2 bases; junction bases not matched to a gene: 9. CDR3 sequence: CATSDPRQGALQETQYF. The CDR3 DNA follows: TGTGCCACCAGTGACCCCCGACAGGGGGCCCTACAAGAGACCCAGTACTTC.

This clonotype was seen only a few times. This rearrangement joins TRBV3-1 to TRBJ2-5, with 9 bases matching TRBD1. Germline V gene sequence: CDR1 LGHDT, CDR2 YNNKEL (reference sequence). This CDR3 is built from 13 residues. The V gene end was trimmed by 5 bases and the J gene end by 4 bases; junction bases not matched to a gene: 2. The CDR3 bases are TGTGCCAGCAGCGGGACAGGGAGAGAGACCCAGTACTTC. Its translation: CASSGTGRETQYF.

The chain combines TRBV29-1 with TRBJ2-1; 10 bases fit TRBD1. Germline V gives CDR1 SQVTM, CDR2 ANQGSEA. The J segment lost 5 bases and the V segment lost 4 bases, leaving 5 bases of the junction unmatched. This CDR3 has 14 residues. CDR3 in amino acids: CSVVDRGFHNEQFF. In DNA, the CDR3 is TGCAGCGTTGTGGACAGGGGGTTCCACAATGAGCAGTTCTTC.

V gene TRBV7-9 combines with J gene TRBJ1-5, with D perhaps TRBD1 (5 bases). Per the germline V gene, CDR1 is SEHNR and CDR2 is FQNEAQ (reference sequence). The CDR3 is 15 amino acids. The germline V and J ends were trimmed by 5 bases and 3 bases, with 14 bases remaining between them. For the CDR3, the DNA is TGTGCCAGCAGCCCCGGCGCAGGGTTCAATCAGCCCCAGCATTTT. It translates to CASSPGAGFNQPQHF.

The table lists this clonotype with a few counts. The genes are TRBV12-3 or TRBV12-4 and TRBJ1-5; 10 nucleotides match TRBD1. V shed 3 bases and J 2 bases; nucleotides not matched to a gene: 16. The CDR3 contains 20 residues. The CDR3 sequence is CASSLENGQGGGWGNQPQHF. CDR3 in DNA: TGTGCCAGCAGTTTGGAGAATGGACAGGGGGGAGGTTGGGGCAATCAGCCCCAGCATTTT.

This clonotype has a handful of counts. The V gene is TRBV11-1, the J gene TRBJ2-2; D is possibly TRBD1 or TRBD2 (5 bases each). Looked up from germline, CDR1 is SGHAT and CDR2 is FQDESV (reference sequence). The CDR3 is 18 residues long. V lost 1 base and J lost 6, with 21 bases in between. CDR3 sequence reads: CASSLVKGPGRPSGELFF. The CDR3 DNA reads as TGTGCCAGCAGCTTAGTAAAAGGACCGGGACGCCCCTCCGGGGAGCTGTTTTTT.

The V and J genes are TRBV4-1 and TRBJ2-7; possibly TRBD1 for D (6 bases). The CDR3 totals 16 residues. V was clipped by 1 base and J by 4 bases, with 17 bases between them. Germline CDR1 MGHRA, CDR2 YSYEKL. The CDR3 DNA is TGCGCCAGCAGCCAAGTCTTCCCAGGGGTAAGATACGAGCAGTACTTC. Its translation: CASSQVFPGVRYEQYF.

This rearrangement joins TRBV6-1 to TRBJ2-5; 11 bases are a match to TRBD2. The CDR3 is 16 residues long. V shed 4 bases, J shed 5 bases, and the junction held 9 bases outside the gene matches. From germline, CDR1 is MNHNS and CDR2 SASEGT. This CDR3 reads CASSARTSGSRETQYF. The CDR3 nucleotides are TGTGCCAGCAGTGCACGGACTAGCGGGTCCAGGGAGACCCAGTACTTC.